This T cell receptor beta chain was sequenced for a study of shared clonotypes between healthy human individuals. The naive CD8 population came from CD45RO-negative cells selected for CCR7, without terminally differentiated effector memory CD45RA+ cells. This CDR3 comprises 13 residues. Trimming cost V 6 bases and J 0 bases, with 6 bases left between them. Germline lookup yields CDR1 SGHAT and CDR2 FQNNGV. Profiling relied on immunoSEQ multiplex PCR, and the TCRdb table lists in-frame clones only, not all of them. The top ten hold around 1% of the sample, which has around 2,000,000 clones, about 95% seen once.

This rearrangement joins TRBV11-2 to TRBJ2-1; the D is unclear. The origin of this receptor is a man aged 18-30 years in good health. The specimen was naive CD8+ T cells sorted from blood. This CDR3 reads CASSFSSYNEQFF. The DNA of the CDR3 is TGTGCCAGCAGTTTTTCCTCCTACAATGAGCAGTTCTTC.